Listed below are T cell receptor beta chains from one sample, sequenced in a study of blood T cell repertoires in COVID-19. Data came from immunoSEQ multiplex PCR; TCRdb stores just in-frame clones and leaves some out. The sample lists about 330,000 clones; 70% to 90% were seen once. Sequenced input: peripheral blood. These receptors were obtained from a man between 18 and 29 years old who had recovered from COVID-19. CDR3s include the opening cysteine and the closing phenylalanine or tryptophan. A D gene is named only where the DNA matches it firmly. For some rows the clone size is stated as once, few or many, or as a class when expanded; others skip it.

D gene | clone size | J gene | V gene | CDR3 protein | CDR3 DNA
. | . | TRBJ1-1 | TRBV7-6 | CASSLGAKNTEAFF | TGTGCCAGCAGCTTAGGGGCAAAGAACACTGAAGCTTTCTTT
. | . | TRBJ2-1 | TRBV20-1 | CSARLVEQFF | TGCAGTGCTAGGCTAGTTGAGCAGTTCTTC
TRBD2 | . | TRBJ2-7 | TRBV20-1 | CSASASGGTYEQYF | TGCAGTGCTAGTGCTAGCGGGGGGACCTACGAGCAGTACTTC
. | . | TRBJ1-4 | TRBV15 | CATRAQSGGAKLFF | TGTGCCACCAGGGCCCAATCGGGGGGAGCAAAACTGTTTTTT
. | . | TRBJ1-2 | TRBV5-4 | CASSLGGDYGYTF | TGTGCCAGCAGCTTGGGCGGGGACTATGGCTACACCTTC
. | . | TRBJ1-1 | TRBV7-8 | CASSTPGGRTEAFF | TGTGCCAGCAGCACGCCGGGGGGGCGAACTGAAGCTTTCTTT
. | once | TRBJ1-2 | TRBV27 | CASSPLDRNYGYTF | TGTGCCAGCAGTCCCCTGGACAGAAACTATGGCTACACCTTC
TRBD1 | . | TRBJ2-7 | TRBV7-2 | CASSLRDSRSSYEQYF | TGTGCCAGCAGCTTAAGGGACAGCCGGAGCTCCTACGAGCAGTACTTC
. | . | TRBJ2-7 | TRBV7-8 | CASSLGLTRDYEQYF | TGTGCCAGCAGCTTAGGGTTGACGCGGGACTACGAGCAGTACTTC
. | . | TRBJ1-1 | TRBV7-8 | CASSRGRNTEAFF | TGTGCCAGCAGCCGCGGGAGGAACACTGAAGCTTTCTTT
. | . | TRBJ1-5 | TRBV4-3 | CASSQGTGNQPQHF | TGCGCCAGCAGCCAAGGAACAGGGAATCAGCCCCAGCATTTT
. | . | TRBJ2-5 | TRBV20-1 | CSARVAGPQYF | TGCAGTGCTAGAGTGGCAGGGCCTCAGTACTTC
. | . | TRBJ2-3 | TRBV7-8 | CASSVGDSGLPRYF | TGTGCCAGCAGCGTAGGGGACTCGGGACTCCCAAGGTATTTT
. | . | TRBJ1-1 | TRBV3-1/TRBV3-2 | CASSQGGTEAFF | TGTGCCAGCAGCCAAGGCGGGACTGAAGCTTTCTTT
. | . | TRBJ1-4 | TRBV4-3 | CASSPLGAEKLFF | TGCGCCAGCAGCCCTTTAGGGGCTGAAAAACTGTTTTTT
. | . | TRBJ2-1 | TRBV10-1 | CASSESSRGHNEQFF | TGCGCCAGCAGTGAGTCCTCGCGGGGGCACAATGAGCAGTTCTTC
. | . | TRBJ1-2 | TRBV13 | CASSLGSVPYGYTF | TGTGCCAGCAGCTTAGGCTCAGTCCCCTATGGCTACACCTTC
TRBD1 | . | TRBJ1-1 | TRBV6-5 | CASSYSLDRRTEAFF | TGTGCCAGCAGTTACAGCCTGGACAGGAGGACTGAAGCTTTCTTT
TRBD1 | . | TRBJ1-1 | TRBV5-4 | CASSLGDRGATEAFF | TGTGCCAGCAGCTTGGGGGACAGGGGTGCCACTGAAGCTTTCTTT
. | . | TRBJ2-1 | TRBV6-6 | CASSYISSSYNEQFF | TGTGCCAGCAGTTACATCTCGAGCTCCTACAATGAGCAGTTCTTC
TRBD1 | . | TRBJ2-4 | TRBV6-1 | CASSEARDRGKNIQYF | TGTGCCAGCAGTGAAGCCAGGGACAGAGGGAAAAACATTCAGTACTTC
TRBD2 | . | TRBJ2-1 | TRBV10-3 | CAITSGTSGNGNEQFF | TGTGCCATCACCTCCGGGACTAGCGGGAATGGCAATGAGCAGTTCTTC
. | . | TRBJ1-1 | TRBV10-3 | CAISAGVDEAFF | TGTGCCATCAGTGCAGGGGTGGATGAAGCTTTCTTT
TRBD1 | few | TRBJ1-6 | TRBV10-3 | CAISLDREFNSPLHF | TGTGCCATCTCCTTGGACAGGGAGTTTAATTCACCCCTCCACTTT